This T cell receptor (beta chain) was obtained from a study of a mutant IDH1 vaccine in newly diagnosed glioma. Across the whole study: Most patients had radiochemotherapy with temozolomide before enrollment; others had one alone.

Germline assignment: CDR1 SEHNR and CDR2 FQNEAQ (reference sequence). The length of the CDR3 is 12 residues. V was cut by 4 bases and J by 7 bases, with 10 bases left in between. Documented time point: week 11, during vaccination. Each vaccine dose was 300 ug of mutant IDH1 20-mer peptide, with topical imiquimod. Clones were sequenced by immunoSEQ multiplex PCR, and TCRdb holds only the in-frame ones, with some missing. The repertoire holds roughly 57,000 clones, with around nine tenths as singletons. About this clone itself: The antigen remains unidentified.

This rearrangement joins TRBV7-9 to TRBJ1-2; D unresolved. The sequence was collected from a man aged 35 to 55 with glioma. The specimen was PBMCs, collected from a glioma patient whose treatment included an IDH1 peptide vaccine. The CDR3 DNA follows: TGTGCCAGCAGCTCCGGCGGGGTTGGCTACACCTTC. Translating it yields CASSSGGVGYTF.